A selection of T cell receptor beta chains follows, all from one sample in a study of T cells in pancreatic ductal adenocarcinoma. The method was immunoSEQ multiplex PCR; TCRdb's version includes in-frame clones alone and lacks a portion of them. This table holds about 16,000 clones, around 91% found once. Input material: PBMCs. Every receptor here comes from a human donor with pancreatic ductal adenocarcinoma. The CDR3 runs from the conserved cysteine through the conserved F or W. Each record gives: V gene, clone size, D gene, J gene, CDR3 protein, CDR3 DNA. A D gene is named only where the DNA matches it firmly. Clone size is stated in some rows and not others, as once, few, many or a class when expanded.

TRBV6-1	NA	NA	TRBJ1-6	CASSEARYSPLHF	TGTGCCAGCAGTGAAGCGCGTTATTCACCCCTCCACTTT
TRBV9	NA	TRBD1	TRBJ1-6	CASSVGQGDSPLHF	TGTGCCAGCAGCGTAGGACAGGGGGATTCACCCCTCCACTTT
TRBV2	once	NA	TRBJ2-3	CASNSRHTSTDTQYF	TGTGCCAGCAACTCGCGTCATACTAGCACAGATACGCAGTATTTT
TRBV7-2	NA	NA	TRBJ2-3	CASSFNRGEGTQYF	TGTGCCAGCAGCTTTAACAGGGGGGAGGGAACGCAGTATTTT
TRBV7-2	NA	TRBD1	TRBJ1-2	CASSTGARDRVGYGYTF	TGTGCCAGCAGCACAGGAGCCCGGGACAGGGTCGGCTATGGCTACACCTTC
TRBV7-6	NA	NA	TRBJ1-1	CASSLEVGTAEAFF	TGTGCCAGCAGCTTAGAGGTGGGGACGGCCGAAGCTTTCTTT
TRBV27	NA	TRBD1	TRBJ1-2	CASSLDRAYGYTF	TGTGCCAGCAGTCTCGACAGGGCGTATGGCTACACCTTC
TRBV7-2	NA	NA	TRBJ1-3	CASSPITMGPTAGNTIYF	TGTGCCAGCAGCCCGATTACCATGGGGCCGACCGCTGGAAACACCATATATTTT
TRBV5-1	NA	NA	TRBJ1-2	CASSLVTANYGYTF	TGCGCCAGCAGCTTGGTTACAGCTAACTATGGCTACACCTTC
TRBV5-1	NA	NA	TRBJ2-3	CASSSVGTDTQYF	TGCGCCAGCAGTTCAGTGGGCACAGATACGCAGTATTTT
TRBV7-9	NA	TRBD1	TRBJ1-2	CASSFEGAVYGYTF	TGTGCCAGCAGCTTTGAGGGGGCAGTCTATGGCTACACCTTC
TRBV7-6	NA	TRBD2	TRBJ2-1	CASSLGAGGNNEQFF	TGTGCCAGCAGCTTAGGAGCGGGAGGGAACAATGAGCAGTTCTTC
TRBV5-1	NA	NA	TRBJ2-4	CASSLGDTLAKNIQYF	TGCGCCAGCAGCTTGGGGGACACACTAGCCAAAAACATTCAGTACTTC